The entry below describes one T cell receptor (beta chain). The sample comes from a study of blood T cell repertoires in COVID-19. Sequencing was performed with immunoSEQ multiplex PCR; in TCRdb, only in-frame clones are kept and a portion is missing. The sample contains approximately 80,000 clones, 88% of which appear only once. Germline V gene sequence: CDR1 LNHNV, CDR2 YYDKDF (reference sequence). The CDR3 is made up of 13 amino acids. V was clipped by 8 bases and J by 4 bases; unmatched bases: 6. The sequence came from a human donor in a cohort sampled during active COVID-19. The chain couples TRBV15 to TRBJ2-7; 9 bases match TRBD1. What was sequenced was peripheral blood. This CDR3 reads CATLRQGGYEQYF. The CDR3 DNA follows: TGTGCCACCCTACGACAGGGGGGGTACGAGCAGTACTTC.